This T cell receptor (beta chain) was obtained from a study of T-cell reconstitution after alpha-beta-depleted transplantation in children (dated by TCRdb to 2016 to 2017). Looking at the study overall: Using TCR repertoire profiling, the study quantitatively followed how T-cell immune reconstitution unfolded in children after TCRalphabeta/CD19-depleted allogeneic hematopoietic cell transplantation.

Per the publication, the treatment or condition label means: allogeneic hematopoietic cell transplantation with graft depleted of TCRalphabeta T cells and CD19 B cells. The children who served as transplant recipients had been given grafts of TCRalphabeta/CD19-depleted allogeneic hematopoietic cells. Library preparation employed PCR. TCRdb lists the instrument as Illumina HiSeq 2500. TCR library preparation used molecular barcoding, with unique molecular identifiers applied to normalize quantification of the TCRbeta repertoire. The public reads were run again by TCRdb, first through fastp at Q25 and then through MiXCR, and only productive beta chains were kept. Rows with a matching CDR3 protein are joined into one entry that keeps the most common DNA and genes. The sample contains hundreds of thousands of distinct CDR3 sequences, about 15% of them found a single time. In total, the top ten clones hold about 5% of the sample.

What the authors observed across the whole study: About two months after transplant, the apparently early recovery of alphabetaT-cell counts reportedly depended on just several hundred clones that had expanded rapidly and came from non-depleted graft cells. Hyperexpanded clone frequencies declined over subsequent months; after one year, T-cell counts and TCRbeta diversity were mostly attributed to newly produced T cells. In some patients, the high TCRbeta diversity seen at day 60 was put down to recipient T cells and intrathymic progenitors that had survived conditioning.

With respect to this clonotype: Its recognized antigen is unknown. The junction shows a germline mismatch at one end, possibly a read error.

The TCR comes from a male patient aged 10-17 years who had a stem cell transplant for acute lymphoblastic leukemia, so the T cells may come from the graft donor. The source material was PBMCs, mostly from graft donor cells, sampled 360 days after TCRalphabeta/CD19-depleted stem cell transplant.

The DNA is TGCGCCAGCATCCAAGGGACTAGCGGCTCCTACGAGCAGTACTTC. Its translation reads: CASIQGTSGSYEQYF. The chain employs TRBV4-1 and TRBJ2-7, with 11 central nucleotides matching TRBD2. The germline V gene supplies CDR1 MGHRA and CDR2 YSYEKL. Measured from the cysteine to the phenylalanine, the CDR3 is 15 residues long. CDR3 DNA only is kept here, 45 bases in frame from base 1.